This is a list of T cell receptor beta chains from one sample in a study of regulatory and conventional T cells in RAG deficiency. This table comes from immunoSEQ multiplex PCR, and its TCRdb copy is limited to in-frame clones, with some not included. Here the sample spans 30,000 to 40,000 clones, around 91% being singletons. This sample also belongs to another study, concerning regulatory T cells.

Sequences were obtained from CD8+ T cells sorted from blood. The receptor set was obtained from a human donor in good health. Both conserved end residues are part of each CDR3. D genes are given only for firm matches. The size of a clone is reported for some rows only, either as once, few or many, or as a class for expanded clones.

j_call v_call clone_size d_call cdr3_nt cdr3_aa
TRBJ1-1 TRBV28 NA NA TGTGCCAGCAGTCCTGCAGGGCGCACTGAAGCTTTCTTT CASSPAGRTEAFF
TRBJ2-1 TRBV7-9 NA NA TGTGCCAGCAGCTTAGGAGTGGGACTACCCCTGAGGGACAATAATGAGCAGTTCTTC CASSLGVGLPLRDNNEQFF
TRBJ2-7 TRBV7-3 NA TRBD1 TGTGCCAGCAGCTTCGGACAGGGAAGCGCCTACGAGCAGTACTTC CASSFGQGSAYEQYF
TRBJ2-2 TRBV6-1 NA NA TGTGCCAGCAGTGGGACAACACACACCGGGGAGCTGTTTTTT CASSGTTHTGELFF
TRBJ1-1 TRBV30 NA NA TGTGCCTGGAGCCTGAATCAGAACACTGAAGCTTTCTTT CAWSLNQNTEAFF
TRBJ2-2 TRBV9 NA NA TGTGCCAGCAGCGTAGGGCTAGTTAACGCCGGGGAGCTGTTTTTT CASSVGLVNAGELFF
TRBJ2-7 TRBV7-9 NA TRBD1 TGTGCCAGCAGACAAGGGACAGGGTTTCAAGAGCAGTACTTC CASRQGTGFQEQYF
TRBJ2-2 TRBV19 NA NA TGTGCCAGTAAAATGGACGGCCGGAACACCGGGGAGCTGTTTTTT CASKMDGRNTGELFF
TRBJ1-1 TRBV7-9 NA NA TGTGCCAGCAGCTTGGGGTTGTGGTCTGAAGCTTTCTTT CASSLGLWSEAFF
TRBJ2-6 TRBV19 few NA TGTGCCAGTTTTTTGAGCTCTGGGGCCAACGTCCTGACTTTC CASFLSSGANVLTF
TRBJ1-5 TRBV5-5 NA NA TGTGCCAGCAGCTTGAACCCAGGGGACAATCAGCCCCAGCATTTT CASSLNPGDNQPQHF
TRBJ1-4 TRBV28 once NA TGTGCCAGCAGATCGGGGACAAATAATGAAAAACTGTTTTTT CASRSGTNNEKLFF
TRBJ2-3 TRBV19 NA NA TGTGCCAGCGCCGTGGGTTTAAATACGCAGTATTTT CASAVGLNTQYF
TRBJ1-1 TRBV10-2 NA NA TGCGCCAGCAGTGACTCGAACACTGAAGCTTTCTTT CASSDSNTEAFF
TRBJ1-4 TRBV4-1 NA NA TGCGCCAGCAGCCCCCAGACAGGCAGGGAAAAACTGTTTTTT CASSPQTGREKLFF
TRBJ2-1 TRBV9 NA TRBD2 TGTGCCAGCAGCCTAGCGGGGGAATCGTACAATGAGCAGTTCTTC CASSLAGESYNEQFF
TRBJ1-5 TRBV19 NA NA TGTGCCAGTAGTATTACAGGGAGTTGGGGTCAGCCCCAGCATTTT CASSITGSWGQPQHF
TRBJ2-2 TRBV10-2 once TRBD2 TGCGCCAGCAGTGCCGGGACTAGATGGTCCAACACCGGGGAGCTGTTTTTT CASSAGTRWSNTGELFF
TRBJ1-1 TRBV30 NA NA TGTGCCTGGAGTGTTGGAGCCAACACTGAAGCTTTCTTT CAWSVGANTEAFF
TRBJ2-7 TRBV19 NA NA TGTGCCAGTAGTATAGAGGCTCTCGGGAGTACTAGCGAGCAGTACTTC CASSIEALGSTSEQYF
TRBJ2-3 TRBV19 NA NA TGTGCCAGTAGTAACTTCGGCGGGGGCACAGATACGCAGTATTTT CASSNFGGGTDTQYF
TRBJ1-2 TRBV6-1 NA TRBD1 TGTGCCAGCAAGACAGGGTATGGCTACACCTTC CASKTGYGYTF
TRBJ2-7 TRBV4-1 NA NA TGCGCCAGCAGCCAGGGCAGCTACGAGCAGTACTTC CASSQGSYEQYF
TRBJ2-7 TRBV2 NA TRBD2 TGTGCCAGCAGTGAAACGGGATCTTTTGCGGGAGCAAAGGGGGAGCAGTACTTC CASSETGSFAGAKGEQYF
TRBJ1-1 TRBV2 NA NA TGTGCCAGCAGTGGAGGTTTGAACACTGAAGCTTTCTTT CASSGGLNTEAFF
TRBJ1-4 TRBV7-8 few NA TGTGCCAGCAGCTTAGAAGTGTCCGGGTTTGAAGAAAAACTGTTTTTT CASSLEVSGFEEKLFF
TRBJ2-7 TRBV27 NA TRBD1 TGTGCCAGCAGTCCGGGACAGGGAATCTACGAGCAGTACTTC CASSPGQGIYEQYF
TRBJ2-5 TRBV5-1 once TRBD2 TGCGCCAGCAGCTTGTCTCCCGGGGGGTCCCAAGAGACCCAGTACTTC CASSLSPGGSQETQYF
TRBJ1-5 TRBV2 NA NA TGTGCCAGCAGTGGGGACGGCAATCAGCCCCAGCATTTT CASSGDGNQPQHF
TRBJ2-7 TRBV7-8 NA TRBD2 TGTGCCAGCAGCTTAACGACTCTTGGGACTAGCGGGAACTACGAGCAGTACTTC CASSLTTLGTSGNYEQYF
TRBJ2-5 TRBV11-2 NA TRBD1 TGTGCCAGCAGCATAAAGGTGTGGGACAGGGGGGATCGGCAAGAGACCCAGTACTTC CASSIKVWDRGDRQETQYF
TRBJ1-5 TRBV6-5 NA NA TGTGCCAGCAGCGACGTGAAGGGCGGGTTTCAGCCCCAGCATTTT CASSDVKGGFQPQHF
TRBJ2-3 TRBV7-3 NA TRBD2 TGTGCCAGCAGCTCCACTAGCGGGGATACGCAGTATTTT CASSSTSGDTQYF
TRBJ1-1 TRBV6-1 NA NA TGTGCCAGCAGCAAAGGACTGTTGAACACTGAAGCTTTCTTT CASSKGLLNTEAFF
TRBJ2-3 TRBV7-2 NA NA TGTGCCAGCAGCTTAGCAGTGGTTAGCACAGATACGCAGTATTTT CASSLAVVSTDTQYF
TRBJ1-5 TRBV19 NA NA TGTGCCAGTAGTGCCACCGCAGGGTACGGTCAGCCCCAGCATTTT CASSATAGYGQPQHF
TRBJ2-1 TRBV30 once NA TGTGCCTGGAGTCGTACGACTGAGCAGTTCTTC CAWSRTTEQFF
TRBJ1-1 TRBV2 NA NA TGTGCCCGGTCGACAGGAAACACTGAAGCTTTCTTT CARSTGNTEAFF
TRBJ2-7 TRBV6-5 once NA TGTGCCAGCAGCCCGGGACACGCGTACGAGCAGTACTTC CASSPGHAYEQYF
TRBJ2-2 TRBV6-1 NA TRBD2 TGTGCCAGCAGTGCCACTAGCGGGAGTCTCTTGACCGGGGAGCTGTTTTTT CASSATSGSLLTGELFF
TRBJ2-3 TRBV6-5 NA TRBD2 TGTGCCAGCAGTACTAGCGGGGACACAGATACGCAGTATTTT CASSTSGDTDTQYF
TRBJ2-3 TRBV6-6 NA TRBD2 TGTGCCAGCAAGTTACGGGAGGGCTGGTATACGCAGTATTTT CASKLREGWYTQYF